This T cell receptor (beta chain) was sequenced for a study of molecular identifiers for immune sequencing clone quantification. In the study overall: Sequencing covered four of five parts into which replicate RNA from about 20,000 or 100,000 naive CD8 cells was split.

Study-wide findings and caveats: The study found clones above 20 RNA copies held over 98% of effector molecules and under 1% in naive cells.

Previously reported methods and listed TCR primers produced the bulk TCR libraries. TCRdb redid the calling of the PCR reads with MiXCR, one entry per CDR3 protein. There are roughly 65,000 distinct CDR3 sequences in the sample; less than 20% occur only once, and 1.4% to 1.5% lies in the top ten. This clonotype was observed many times. Its antigen is unidentified. This CDR3 spans 18 amino acids. It was from around 18,000 to 910,000 sorted cells, with 10%, 30% or 50% RNA, that naive CD8 libraries came. The receptor was derived from a human donor in good health. Some libraries in this study had Jurkat cell RNA spiked in. Material: naive CD8+ T cells from blood, with Jurkat cell RNA spiked in. Subset specified: FACS-sorted CD8+CD4-CCR7+CD45RA+ naive T cells. The rearrangement joins TRBV21-1 to TRBJ2-2; the table's D call, TRBD2, has no DNA check behind it. TRBV21-1 is termed a pseudogene. The CDR3 DNA sequence: TGTGCCAGCAGACCTGGGACTAGCGGGAGTCGCGACACCGGGGAGCTGTTTTTT. Its translation: CASRPGTSGSRDTGELFF.